The clone carrying this T cell receptor (beta chain) was recorded many times. The target antigen is unknown. At the DNA level, this CDR3 is encoded by other sequences in the same sample as well. This sample was taken from a study of shared clonotypes between healthy human individuals. Naive CD8 cells comprised CD45RO-negative, CCR7-positively selected cells, excluding terminally differentiated effector memory CD45RA+ cells. Overall study findings and caveats: Lower generation probabilities were found for non-shared clonotypes than for those shared by all four donors. Clonotype sharing among donors was expected to depend on sequencing depth. Estimated richness values were generally larger in naive subsets than in memory subsets. Represented genetic and exposure-history diversity was restricted by having few donors.

The protocol was immunoSEQ multiplex PCR, while the TCRdb copy is restricted to in-frame clones and leaves out a portion. This table has some 2.1 million clones, about 95% appearing once. Germline lookup yields CDR1 GTSNPN and CDR2 SVGIG (reference sequence). The CDR3 is 12 amino acids. Trimming stripped 8 bases from V and 12 bases from J, with 19 bases between. This receptor was taken from a man between 18 and 29 years old in good health. The sample was naive CD8+ T cells sorted from blood. The chain has TRBV30 and TRBJ1-4, with a weak D call TRBD1 (5 bases). The CDR3 DNA follows: TGTGCCGGGGATCCAGGGTGGGGTCAACTGTTTTTT. Translated: CAGDPGWGQLFF.